This T cell receptor beta chain was found in a study of cytomegalovirus exposure and HLA in healthy donors. The overall study: The same platform as the roughly 670 first-cohort repertoires was used for the 90 to 150 validation repertoires, a later analysis reported.

Of note for this clone: Its matching antigen is unknown.

Measured with immunoSEQ multiplex PCR; TCRdb has only the in-frame clones, and not every one. The table has approximately 210,000 clones, about 83% seen once. Study-wide results and caveats: Per published reports, the classifier diagnosed cytomegalovirus status with high specificity and sensitivity. Most observed TCR sequences were rare, whereas some public TCRs were detected in many donors. TCR beta chains numbering more than 150 were designated cytomegalovirus-associated.

The specimen sequenced was PBMCs. This clonotype originated in a woman aged 18-29 years in good health and CMV-seronegative.

DNA for the CDR3: TGTGCCAGCAGCTTGGGGACAGAGAACAATCAGCCCCAGCATTTT. Translated, it gives CASSLGTENNQPQHF. V and J are TRBV5-5 and TRBJ1-5, with a weak D call TRBD1 (6 bases). Between the trimmed V and J ends, which lost 0 bases and 3 bases, there was a span of 10 bases. The CDR3 has 15 residues. The germline V gene has CDR1 SGHKS and CDR2 YYEKEE (reference sequence). The full variable domain, in which reference TRBV5-5 and TRBJ1-5 provide the parts outside the CDR3, is DAGVTQSPTHLIKTRGQQVTLRCSPISGHKSVSWYQQVLGQGPQFIFQYYEKEERGRGNFPDRFSARQFPNYSSELNVNALLLGDSALYLCASSLGTENNQPQHFGDGTRLSIL.